This passage covers 8 T cell receptor beta chains from one sample sequenced in a study of a mutant IDH1 vaccine in newly diagnosed glioma. The time point is: week 23, last vaccination. The vaccine gave 300 ug of a 20-mer mutant IDH1 peptide subcutaneously per dose. The assay was immunoSEQ multiplex PCR, and TCRdb's table has in-frame clones only and misses some. The table has 70,000 to 95,000 clones, approximately 85% seen once. Their antigen targets remain unknown. The specimen comprised PBMCs, sampled from a glioma patient whose treatment included an IDH1 peptide vaccine. All receptors come from a woman aged 45-60 years with glioma.

The gene calls are TRBV9 and TRBJ2-1, with unresolved D. Per the germline V gene, CDR1 is SGDLS and CDR2 is YYNGEE. V gave up 0 bases and J gave up 4 bases, with 8 bases separating them. The CDR3 is made up of 14 amino acids. CDR3 in DNA: TGTGCCAGCAGCGTAGTGCCCGGGTACAATGAGCAGTTCTTC. Protein: CASSVVPGYNEQFF.

The rearrangement uses TRBV5-5 and TRBJ2-1; D remains ambiguous. Germline values: CDR1 SGHKS, CDR2 YYEKEE (reference sequence). The CDR3 runs 14 residues. V lost 1 base, J lost 6 bases, and 11 bases lay in between. The CDR3 sequence: CASSLRPDANEQFF. CDR3 nucleotides: TGTGCCAGCAGCTTGCGTCCAGATGCCAATGAGCAGTTCTTC.

The rearrangement links TRBV5-1 to TRBJ2-3; weak D call: TRBD2 (6 bases). Germline loops: CDR1 SGHRS, CDR2 YFSETQ. The CDR3 is 15 residues long. V gave up 0 bases and J gave up 0 bases, with 8 bases separating them. DNA for the CDR3: TGCGCCAGCAGCTTGGTCCTAGCGAGCACAGATACGCAGTATTTT. Amino acid sequence: CASSLVLASTDTQYF.

The rearrangement joins TRBV29-1 to TRBJ1-2, with 7 bases matching TRBD1. Trimming at V came to 7 bases and at J to 1 base, leaving 9 bases not matched to a gene. The length of the CDR3 is 14 residues. Germline V gives CDR1 SQVTM, CDR2 ANQGSEA. As DNA, the CDR3 is TGCAGCGATCAGTCCAGGGGGTTTAACTATGGCTACACCTTC. It specifies CSDQSRGFNYGYTF.

The chain has TRBV6-5 and TRBJ2-6; D possibly corresponds to TRBD2 (5 bases). The CDR3 totals 13 residues. V gave up 10 bases and J gave up 3 bases, with 10 bases separating them. From germline, CDR1 is MNHEY and CDR2 SVGAGI. In DNA form, the CDR3 reads TGTGCCACCGGGGTAGTTGGGGCCAACGTCCTGACTTTC. Encoded protein: CATGVVGANVLTF.

The chain is built from TRBV7-3 and TRBJ2-3, with D tentatively TRBD1 or TRBD2 (5 bases each). CDR1 and CDR2 from the germline V gene are SGHTA and FQGTGA. The CDR3 extends over 15 amino acids. V lost 8 bases, J lost 0 bases, and 15 bases lay in between. The CDR3 reads CASGPGPLSTDTQYF. CDR3 bases: TGTGCCAGCGGGCCGGGACCCCTCAGCACAGATACGCAGTATTTT. Combining the CDR3 with reference TRBV7-3 and TRBJ2-3 gives the whole variable domain GAGVSQTPSNKVTEKGKYVELRCDPISGHTALYWYRQSLGQGPEFLIYFQGTGAADDSGLPNDRFFAVRPEGSVSTLKIQRTERGDSAVYLCASGPGPLSTDTQYFGPGTRLTVL.

V and J are TRBV18 and TRBJ2-3; D perhaps matches TRBD1 (5 bases). Germline V gene data show CDR1 as KGHSH and CDR2 as LQKENI. With 3 bases removed from V and 1 base from J, the gap between germline ends came to 8 bases. CDR3 size: 14 residues. CDR3 residues: CASSPGQRTDTQYF. In nucleotides, the CDR3 is TGTGCCAGCTCACCGGGGCAGCGCACAGATACGCAGTATTTT.

With regard to this clone: Other DNA sequences in this specimen translate into the identical CDR3. The rearrangement links TRBV30 to TRBJ1-4; D not resolved. Trimming stripped 0 bases from V and 8 bases from J, with 7 bases between. Per the germline V gene, CDR1 is GTSNPN and CDR2 is SVGIG (reference sequence). The CDR3 is 12 residues long. This CDR3 reads CAWSVLREKLFF. The CDR3 DNA sequence: TGTGCCTGGAGTGTACTAAGAGAAAAACTGTTTTTT.